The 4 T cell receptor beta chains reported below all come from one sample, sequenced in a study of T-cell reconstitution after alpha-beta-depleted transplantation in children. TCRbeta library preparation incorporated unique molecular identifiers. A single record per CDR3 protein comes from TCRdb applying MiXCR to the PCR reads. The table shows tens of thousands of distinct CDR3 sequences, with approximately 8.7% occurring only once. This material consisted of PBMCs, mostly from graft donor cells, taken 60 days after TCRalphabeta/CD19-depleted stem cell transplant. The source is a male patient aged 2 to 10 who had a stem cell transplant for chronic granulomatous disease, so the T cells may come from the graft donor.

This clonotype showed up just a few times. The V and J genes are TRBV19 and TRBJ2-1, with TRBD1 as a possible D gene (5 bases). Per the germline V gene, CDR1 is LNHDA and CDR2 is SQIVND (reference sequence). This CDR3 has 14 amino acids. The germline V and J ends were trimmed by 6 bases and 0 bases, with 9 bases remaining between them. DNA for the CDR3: TGTGCCAGTAGGCCAGGGCTCTCCTACAATGAGCAGTTCTTC. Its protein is CASRPGLSYNEQFF.

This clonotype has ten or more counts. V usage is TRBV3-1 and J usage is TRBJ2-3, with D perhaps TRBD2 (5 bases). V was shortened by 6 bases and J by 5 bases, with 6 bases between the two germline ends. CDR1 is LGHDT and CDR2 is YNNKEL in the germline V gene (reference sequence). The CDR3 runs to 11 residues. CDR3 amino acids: CASRGEDTQYF. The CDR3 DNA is TGTGCCAGCAGGGGAGAAGATACGCAGTATTTT.

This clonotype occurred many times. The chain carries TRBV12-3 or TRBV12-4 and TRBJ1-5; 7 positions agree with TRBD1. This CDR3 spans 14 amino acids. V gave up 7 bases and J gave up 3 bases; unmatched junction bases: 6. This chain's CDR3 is CASKGTDPNQPQHF. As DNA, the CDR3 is TGTGCCAGCAAGGGGACAGACCCCAATCAGCCCCAGCATTTT.

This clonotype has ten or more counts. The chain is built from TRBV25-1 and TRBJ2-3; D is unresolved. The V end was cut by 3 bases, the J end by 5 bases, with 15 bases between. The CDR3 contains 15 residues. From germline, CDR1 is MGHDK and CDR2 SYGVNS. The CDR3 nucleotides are TGTGCCAGCAGTGAGTTTTGGGGTGATGGAGATACGCAGTATTTT. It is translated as CASSEFWGDGDTQYF.